These 16 T cell receptor beta chains were all obtained from the same sample, sequenced in a study of shared clonotypes between healthy human individuals. TCRdb's copy holds only in-frame clones and misses some; the assay was immunoSEQ multiplex PCR. This sample has fewer than 3 million clones, with around 92% found just once. The sequencing input was naive CD4+ T cells from PBMCs. The subset was: CD45RA+ positively selected. The source is a man between 18 and 29 years old in good health. Some clones in this sample may be carry-over from other donors' samples.

The gene calls are TRBV27 and TRBJ2-1; unclear D gene. This CDR3 spans 14 amino acids. Germline V lookup: CDR1 MNHEY, CDR2 SMNVEV (reference sequence). The V gene lost 6 bases and the J gene lost 4 bases, with 13 bases spanning the gap. CDR3: CASRKSPQYNEQFF. DNA for the CDR3: TGTGCCAGCAGAAAGAGCCCCCAGTACAATGAGCAGTTCTTC.

The chain recombines TRBV27 with TRBJ1-1; the match to TRBD1 covers 7 bases. Germline V gene lookup returns CDR1 MNHEY and CDR2 SMNVEV (reference sequence). The CDR3 is made up of 15 amino acids. Trimming took 5 bases from V and 3 from J; bases not matched to a gene: 9. The CDR3 DNA reads as TGTGCCAGCAGTCCCAGGACAGGCCAGGACACTGAAGCTTTCTTT. It encodes CASSPRTGQDTEAFF.

The chain carries TRBV2 and TRBJ1-5; D is unresolved. The germline V and J ends were trimmed by 7 bases and 6 bases, with 19 bases remaining between them. Germline CDR1 and CDR2: SNHLY and FYNNEI. This CDR3 contains 15 residues. CDR3 amino acids: CASNLAPLASQPQHF. The CDR3 bases are TGTGCCAGCAACTTGGCCCCTTTAGCCAGTCAGCCCCAGCATTTT. Looking up the rest from reference TRBV2 and TRBJ1-5 gives the full variable domain: EPEVTQTPSHQVTQMGQEVILRCVPISNHLYFYWYRQILGQKVEFLVSFYNNEISEKSEIFDDQFSVERPDGSNFTLKIRSTKLEDSAMYFCASNLAPLASQPQHFGDGTRLSIL.

This chain joins TRBV28 and TRBJ2-7; D gene uncertain. There are 11 residues in the CDR3. V was pared by 7 bases and J by 2 bases, with 6 bases between. The germline CDR1 and CDR2 sequences are MDHEN and SYDVKM. The CDR3 DNA is TGTGCCAGCACCAACGCCTACGAGCAGTACTTC. Its protein is CASTNAYEQYF.

This sequence joins TRBV7-2 and TRBJ2-1, with 9 bases aligning to TRBD2. V lost 7 bases, J lost 8 bases, and 15 bases stayed unmatched. Germline V gene sequence: CDR1 SGHTA, CDR2 FQGNSA. CDR3 length equals 16 residues. CDR3 loop: CASNPGGSGRYHEQFF. CDR3 nucleotides: TGTGCCAGCAACCCTGGGGGTAGCGGGAGATATCATGAGCAGTTCTTC.

V usage is TRBV7-3 and J usage is TRBJ2-7, with 7 bases that match TRBD1. The V and J ends lost 5 bases and 6 bases, in that order; junction bases with no gene match: 4. This CDR3 has 12 residues. Per the germline V gene, CDR1 is SGHTA and CDR2 is FQGTGA. The CDR3 DNA reads as TGTGCCAGCAGCCAAGGGGGCGGCGAGCAGTACTTC. Translated: CASSQGGGEQYF. The whole variable domain, filled in from reference TRBV7-3 and TRBJ2-7, reads GAGVSQTPSNKVTEKGKYVELRCDPISGHTALYWYRQSLGQGPEFLIYFQGTGAADDSGLPNDRFFAVRPEGSVSTLKIQRTERGDSAVYLCASSQGGGEQYFGPGTRLTVT.

The chain is built from TRBV4-1 and TRBJ2-7; possible D gene TRBD1, 6 bases. Germline-derived CDR1 and CDR2 are MGHRA and YSYEKL. The CDR3 contains 14 residues. V gave up 4 bases and J gave up 0 bases, with 10 bases separating them. The CDR3 nucleotides read TGCGCCAGCAGCCGGGCGGACAGCTCCTACGAGCAGTACTTC. This encodes CASSRADSSYEQYF.

The rearrangement uses TRBV28 and TRBJ2-2; D is tentatively TRBD1 or TRBD2 (6 bases each). V shed 3 bases and J shed 1 base, with 12 bases lying between them. This CDR3 comprises 16 residues. Looked up from germline, CDR1 is MDHEN and CDR2 is SYDVKM. The CDR3 spells CASSFLGGLNTGELFF. The CDR3 DNA is TGTGCCAGCAGTTTTCTGGGGGGCCTGAACACCGGGGAGCTGTTTTTT.

With respect to this clone: Different DNA sequences within this sample yield the same CDR3. V usage is TRBV28 and J usage is TRBJ2-7; D call uncertain. Germline V CDR1 and CDR2: MDHEN, SYDVKM. The V and J ends lost 2 bases and 5 bases respectively, with 4 bases between them. The CDR3 is 11 residues long. The CDR3 sequence is CASSLEHEQYF. CDR3 coding DNA: TGTGCCAGCAGTTTAGAACACGAGCAGTACTTC. Based on the CDR3 plus reference TRBV28 and TRBJ2-7, the full variable domain is DVKVTQSSRYLVKRTGEKVFLECVQDMDHENMFWYRQDPGLGLRLIYFSYDVKMKEKGDIPEGYSVSREKKERFSLILESASTNQTSMYLCASSLEHEQYFGPGTRLTVT.

The rearrangement uses TRBV11-3 and TRBJ2-2; TRBD1 matches at 8 bases. CDR3 length: 17 amino acids. Looked up from germline, CDR1 is SGHNT and CDR2 is YENEEA. The V gene end was trimmed by 5 bases and the J gene end by 2 bases; junction bases not matched to a gene: 10. CDR3 sequence reads: CASSLRRTGRNTGELFF. The CDR3 DNA reads TGTGCCAGCAGCCTTAGGAGGACAGGGAGAAACACCGGGGAGCTGTTTTTT.

This chain uses TRBV5-1 with TRBJ2-4; 9 bases agree with TRBD1. Per the germline V gene, CDR1 is SGHRS and CDR2 is YFSETQ. V was clipped by 3 bases and J by 0 bases; unmatched bases: 4. CDR3 length: 16 amino acids. The CDR3 here is CASSWGQGLAKNIQYF. In DNA form, the CDR3 reads TGCGCCAGCAGCTGGGGACAGGGTCTAGCCAAAAACATTCAGTACTTC.

The rearrangement joins TRBV11-2 to TRBJ2-7; 9 bases align to TRBD1. Germline V lookup: CDR1 SGHAT, CDR2 FQNNGV. The CDR3 sequence is 15 residues long. J gave up 1 base and V 6 bases, and 7 bases lay outside the gene matches. This CDR3 reads CASRHPGTGSYEQYF. The CDR3 bases are TGTGCCAGCAGACACCCCGGGACAGGGTCCTACGAGCAGTACTTC.

This clone was found once. This sample includes further DNA sequences coding for the same CDR3. The chain couples TRBV30 to TRBJ2-1, with no clear D. There are 11 residues in the CDR3. Trimming left V 3 bases short and J 6 bases short, with 6 bases between. Germline V CDR1 and CDR2: GTSNPN, SVGIG (reference sequence). CDR3 sequence reads: CAWSRINEQFF. As DNA, the CDR3 is TGTGCCTGGAGCCGAATCAATGAGCAGTTCTTC. Looking up the rest from reference TRBV30 and TRBJ2-1 gives the full variable domain: SQTIHQWPATLVQPVGSPLSLECTVEGTSNPNLYWYRQAAGRGLQLLFYSVGIGQISSEVPQNLSASRPQDRQFILSSKKLLLSDSGFYLCAWSRINEQFFGPGTRLTVL.

The V gene is TRBV19, the J gene TRBJ2-2; 9 bases align to TRBD2. Trimming removed 6 bases from V and 0 bases from J; junction bases left unmatched: 5. Germline CDR1 LNHDA, CDR2 SQIVND (reference sequence). The length of the CDR3 is 16 residues. The CDR3 bases are TGTGCCAGTAGGCTACTAGCGGGCTCGAACACCGGGGAGCTGTTTTTT. Residues: CASRLLAGSNTGELFF.

Concerning this clone itself: Other DNA variants within this sample encode the same CDR3. This rearrangement joins TRBV2 to TRBJ1-3; no definite D call. This CDR3 is built from 12 residues. Per the germline V gene, CDR1 is SNHLY and CDR2 is FYNNEI. The V end was cut by 1 base, the J end by 4 bases, with 2 bases between. CDR3 sequence: CASSEGGNTIYF. The CDR3 nucleotides read TGTGCCAGCAGTGAAGGCGGAAACACCATATATTTT.

The table lists this clone with a count of one. The chain carries TRBV28 and TRBJ2-7; TRBD1 might be the D (6 bases). Germline CDR1 is MDHEN and CDR2 is SYDVKM. Trimming cost V 6 bases and J 0 bases, with 12 bases left between them. The CDR3 loop spans 14 amino acids. CDR3 sequence: CASSFGTPSYEQYF. CDR3 coding DNA: TGTGCCAGCAGCTTCGGGACACCCTCCTACGAGCAGTACTTC.